Described below is a single TCR beta chain sequence and its context. The count of this clone is one. Its specific antigen is unknown. Base qualities are not at hand, and no much larger clone is one base apart. The Quick-DNA Microprep Kit was used to extract genomic DNA from the sorted cells. Amplification of TCRbeta DNA was done with the immunoSEQ hsTCRbeta kit, following the protocol from the manufacturer. TCRbeta libraries were sequenced on an Illumina MiSeq instrument. Per the original workflow: Removing out-of-frame sequences left some 2,200,000 distinct TCRbeta sequences, an average of about 70,000 per individual. Each individual was scored using the number of 150 to 200 previously reported CMV-associated TCRbeta sequences that the individual carried and the total number of productive distinct TCRbeta sequences. A beta-binomial model was reimplemented in Python, and random forests from scikit-learn, run with default parameters, were trained on data from the US cohort. Classifier performance on the Belgian cohort was reported as the median AUC with percentile confidence intervals calculated over 10,000 bootstrap iterations. TCRdb took over this immuneACCESS table, retaining in-frame rearrangements with V and J assigned. Such tables are incomplete; in checked studies, under half of the missing clones stem from an unresolved V gene, and the remainder is unexplained. D and trimming were read from the DNA, whereas the V and J calls and clone size are those reported in that table. This sample is represented by under 50,000 clones; approximately 79% of them were singletons. Clones ranked in the top ten supply 5.3% of the sample.

CDR3 length: 18 amino acids, cysteine to phenylalanine. The only DNA kept is the CDR3, 54 bases in frame from the first base. Here V drops 4 bases and J drops 0 bases, and the junction holds 11 bases not matched to any gene. Looking up the germline V gene yields CDR1 SGHRS and CDR2 YFSETQ. The entry originates in a study of memory CD4+ T cells and cytomegalovirus serostatus (dated by TCRdb to about 2019). Concerning the study at large: A total of about 33 healthy Belgian adults, of whom 9 were CMV seropositive and approximately 24 were CMV seronegative, were included in the cohort. CD4+ memory TCRbeta repertoires of a Belgian cohort with known cytomegalovirus serostatus were sequenced in order to replicate a published TCR-based CMV serostatus classifier.

A FACSAria II was used to sort memory CD4+ T cells, defined as single viable CD3+CD4+CD8-CD45RO+ cells. CMV serostatus was determined using a Roche Elecsys assay that detects serum IgG against CMV pp150, pp28, p38 and p52. Following thawing, total CD4+ T cells were enriched through positive selection using CD4 magnetic microbeads. Samples originated from another study that specifically interrogated the CD4+ T cell memory repertoire. Peripheral blood mononuclear cells were isolated and cryopreserved according to standard operating procedures, and serum was stored at -80 degrees C. The staining relied on CD3-PerCP (BW264/56), CD4-APC (RPA-T4), CD45RO-PE (UCHT1) and CD8-Pacific Orange (3B5) antibodies, and Sytox blue was used to exclude non-viable cells. What the authors observed across the whole study: Of 170 or so previously reported CMV-associated TCRbeta sequences, 67 appeared in the CD4+ memory repertoires, each in one to five individuals. For predicting CMV serostatus, the median bootstrapped AUC was about 0.95 using the original framework and over 0.9 using a US-trained random forest. The results were interpreted as suggesting that the CMV-associated TCR signature is mostly present in the CD4+ memory repertoire. Unlike the original study, which covered naive and memory CD4+ and CD8+ populations, the Belgian study sequenced only CD4+CD45RO+ memory cells. The original-framework classifier achieved a median bootstrapped AUC of almost 0.97 with a 95% CI of 0.76-1.00 on the Belgian cohort.

The receptor's source is an adult in good health and CMV-seropositive. The chain is encoded by TRBV5-1 joined to TRBJ1-2; 11 junctional bases match TRBD1. Sequencing was performed on memory CD4+ T cells from blood. The nucleotide sequence is TGCGCCAGCAGCAGGCCGGGACAGGGGGAAGGAGCTAACTATGGCTACACCTTC. It encodes CASSRPGQGEGANYGYTF.